The 2 T cell receptor beta chains presented below share a single source sample, sequenced in a study of shared clonotypes between healthy human individuals. TCRdb's copy holds only in-frame clones and misses some; the assay was immunoSEQ multiplex PCR. Of approximately 810,000 clones in the sample, 85% to 95% were seen once. Terminally differentiated effector memory CD45RA+ cells were excluded by CCR7 positive selection of CD45RO-negative cells. Source material: naive CD8+ T cells sorted from blood. The receptor source for this set is a man aged 25-45 years in good health.

To note about this clone: The sample holds other DNA sequences that translate to the same CDR3. This rearrangement joins TRBV7-9 to TRBJ1-2; 8 positions match TRBD1. The length of the CDR3 is 15 residues. Germline trimming cut 4 bases from V and 2 bases from J; bases unmatched to any gene: 6. CDR1 SEHNR and CDR2 FQNEAQ come from the germline V gene (reference sequence). CDR3 DNA sequence: TGTGCCAGCAGCTCCGGGACAGGTGGCAACTATGGCTACACCTTC. Translated: CASSSGTGGNYGYTF.

CDR3: CATSRGQTVGYGYTF. DNA for the CDR3: TGTGCCACCAGCAGAGGTCAGACAGTGGGCTATGGCTACACCTTC. The chain uses TRBV15 and TRBJ1-2; D is perhaps TRBD1 (5 bases). The V and J ends lost 1 base and 4 bases respectively, with 13 bases between them. CDR3 size: 15 residues. Germline V gene sequence: CDR1 LNHNV, CDR2 YYDKDF (reference sequence).